The present entry profiles one T cell receptor beta chain with its context. What it binds is unknown. Because it lacks the conserved phenylalanine or tryptophan at the end, this CDR3 is likely a read error. The DNA is omitted, as the CDR3 cannot be located on it reliably, and the CDR3 follows TCRdb's listing. TCRdb analysed the 5' RACE reads with MiXCR anew, one entry per CDR3 protein. The sample lists around 140,000 distinct CDR3 sequences; roughly 19% were seen once. The CDR3 is 10 residues long, ends included. This entry comes from a study of T-cell memory formation after mild COVID-19. Study overall: Each donor largely had its own TCR clusters. General study points: Mainly in CM and EM were contracting CD4+ clones; CD8+ were in EMRA. Memory cells collected pre-infection included some clones that later responded, suggesting cross-reactive memory joined.

The TCR was taken from an adult woman who had mild COVID-19 (a few samples of this study predate the infection). Cell type and time point are not known. Material for sequencing was PBMCs or a T cell subset sorted from them (not recorded which). The rearrangement links TRBV23-1 to TRBJ2-3; the DNA was not compared with TRBD1, the D call given in the table. TRBV23-1 is an open reading frame, and its role is uncertain. CDR3 in amino acids: CASSPNTGTA.